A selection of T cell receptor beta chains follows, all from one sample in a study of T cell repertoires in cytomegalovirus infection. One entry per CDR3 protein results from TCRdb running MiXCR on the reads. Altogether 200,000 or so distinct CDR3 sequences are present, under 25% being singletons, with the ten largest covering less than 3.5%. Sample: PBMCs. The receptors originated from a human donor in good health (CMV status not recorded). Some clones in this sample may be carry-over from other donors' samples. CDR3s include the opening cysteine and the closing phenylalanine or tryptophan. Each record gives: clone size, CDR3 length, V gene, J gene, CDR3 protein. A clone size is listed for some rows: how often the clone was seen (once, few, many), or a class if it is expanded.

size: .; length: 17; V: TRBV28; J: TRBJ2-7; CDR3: CASSHGLAGPSSYEQYF
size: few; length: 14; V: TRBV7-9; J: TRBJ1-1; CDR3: CASRPRTMNTEAFF
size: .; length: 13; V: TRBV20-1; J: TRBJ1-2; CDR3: CSARDSANYGYTF
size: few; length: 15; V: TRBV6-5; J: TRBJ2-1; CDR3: CASSSPGVRYNEQFF
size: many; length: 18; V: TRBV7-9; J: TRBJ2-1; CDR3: CASSAPPGLAKKYNEQFF
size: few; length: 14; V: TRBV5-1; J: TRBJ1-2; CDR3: CASSPGTPDYGYTF
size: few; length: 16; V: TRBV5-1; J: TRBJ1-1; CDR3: CASSLGLGQRHAEAFF
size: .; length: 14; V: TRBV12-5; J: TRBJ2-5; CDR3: CASANNRAQETQYF
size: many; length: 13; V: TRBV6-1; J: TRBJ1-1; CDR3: CASSPRTGLSAFF
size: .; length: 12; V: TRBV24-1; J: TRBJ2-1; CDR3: CATSDERNEQFF
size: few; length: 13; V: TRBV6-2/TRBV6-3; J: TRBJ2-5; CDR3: CASSSGHQETQYF
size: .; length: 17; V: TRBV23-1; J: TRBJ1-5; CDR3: CASSRPTETGRDQLQHF
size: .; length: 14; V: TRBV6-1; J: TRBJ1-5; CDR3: CASITGQGNQPQHF
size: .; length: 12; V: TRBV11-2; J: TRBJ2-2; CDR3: CASSFMAGELFF
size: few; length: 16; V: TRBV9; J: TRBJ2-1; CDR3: CASSVGQGALANEQFF
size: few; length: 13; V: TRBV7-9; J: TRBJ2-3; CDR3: CASSFPSADTQYF
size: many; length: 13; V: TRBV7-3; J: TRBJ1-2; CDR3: CASSLEGRDGYTF
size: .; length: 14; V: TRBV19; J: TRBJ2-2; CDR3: CASNGASGTGELFF
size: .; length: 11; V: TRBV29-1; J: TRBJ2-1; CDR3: CSSGAYNEQFF
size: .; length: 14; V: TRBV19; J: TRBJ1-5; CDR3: CASNTDRGNQPQHF
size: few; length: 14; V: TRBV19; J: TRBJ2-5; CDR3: CASSVTSGAETQYF
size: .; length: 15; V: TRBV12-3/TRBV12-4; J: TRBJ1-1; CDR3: CASSRSGRSNTEAFF